This T cell receptor (beta chain) was retrieved from a study of T cell repertoires in ileal Crohn's disease. The wider study: Median disease duration was roughly 8.5 years; roughly 35% smoked at surgery. Surgery for a complication: stricturing in 61%, penetrating in about 39%.

Profiled with immunoSEQ multiplex PCR; TCRdb holds only in-frame clones, not every one. The sample holds approximately 17,000 clones; over 65% are singletons and the top ten take 10%. The CDR3 consists of 15 residues. Trimming cost V 5 bases and J 2 bases; bases outside gene matches: 8. Germline-derived CDR1 and CDR2 are SGHDT and YYEEEE. General study results and limits: All patients with clonality above 26.8% had endoscopic recurrence.

As for this clone: Antigen specificity is unknown.

V and J are TRBV5-6 and TRBJ2-3, with 7 nucleotides matching TRBD1. The receptor was derived from an adult with Crohn's disease. Specimen: ileal tissue. The DNA for the CDR3 is TGTGCCAGCAGTCAGAGACAGGGCAACACAGATACGCAGTATTTT. Its protein is CASSQRQGNTDTQYF.